Listed below are T cell receptor beta chains from one sample, sequenced in a study of memory CD4+ T cells and cytomegalovirus serostatus. The data were produced by immunoSEQ multiplex PCR, yet TCRdb's version contains in-frame clones alone and is incomplete. The table includes about 52,000 clones, around 83% detected once. The specimen was memory CD4+ T cells from blood. Source of these receptors: an adult in good health and CMV-seropositive. CDR3s include the opening cysteine and the closing phenylalanine or tryptophan. Fields, in order: D gene, J gene, clone size, V gene, CDR3 DNA, CDR3 protein. D genes are given only for firm matches. Clone size is given for some rows only: seen once, a few or many times, or a class if the clone is expanded.

>.|TRBJ1-5|medium-sized|TRBV10-1
TGCGCCAGCAGTGAGAACGGGGATCAGCCCCAGCATTTT
CASSENGDQPQHF
>.|TRBJ1-5|.|TRBV6-1
TGTGCCAGTGTTCGAGGGCACGGGGGCGGAGAGCCCCAGCATTTT
CASVRGHGGGEPQHF
>TRBD2|TRBJ2-1|.|TRBV10-2
TGCGCCAGTCGTGGGCTACTAGCGGGAGGATCCTACAATGAGCAGTTCTTC
CASRGLLAGGSYNEQFF
>.|TRBJ2-6|.|TRBV5-6
TGTGCCAGCAGCCTACCGGTTGGGGCCAACGTCCTGACTTTC
CASSLPVGANVLTF
>.|TRBJ1-2|.|TRBV28
TGTGCCAGCAGTCGACAGTTCTATGGCTACACCTTC
CASSRQFYGYTF
>TRBD2|TRBJ2-3|.|TRBV18
TGTGCCAGCTCACCACGAAGCGGGAGGGCCTCAGATACGCAGTATTTT
CASSPRSGRASDTQYF
>.|TRBJ1-1|.|TRBV5-3
TGTGCCAGAAGCTCCAAGTCGGACCGGGGGCCCACTGAAGCTTTCTTT
CARSSKSDRGPTEAFF
>.|TRBJ2-5|few|TRBV19
TGTGCCAGTAGTATGGTAACAGCCCAAGAGACCCAGTACTTC
CASSMVTAQETQYF
>.|TRBJ2-3|.|TRBV15
TGTGCCACCAGCAGAGATCGGACAGTCACAGATACGCAGTATTTT
CATSRDRTVTDTQYF
>.|TRBJ1-4|.|TRBV6-5
TGTGCCAGCAGCGAAACTAATGAAAAACTGTTTTTT
CASSETNEKLFF
>TRBD1|TRBJ1-2|.|TRBV5-6
TGTGCCAGCAGCCTGGGGTTCCCGACAGGGCCCAACTATGGCTACACCTTC
CASSLGFPTGPNYGYTF
>TRBD1|TRBJ2-4|.|TRBV7-2
TGTGCCAGCAGCTTAGCAAGGACAGGGGGAGACATTCAGTACTTC
CASSLARTGGDIQYF
>.|TRBJ1-3|.|TRBV5-7
TGTGCCAGCAGCTTGGAACGCGGTTATGGAAACACCATATATTTT
CASSLERGYGNTIYF
>.|TRBJ1-5|.|TRBV29-1
TGCAGCGTTGCCTGGGGTAGCAATCAGCCCCAGCATTTT
CSVAWGSNQPQHF
>.|TRBJ2-2|.|TRBV5-4
TGTGCCAGCAGCTCCAGGGTAGCGAACACCGGGGAGCTGTTTTTT
CASSSRVANTGELFF
>TRBD1|TRBJ1-1|once|TRBV18
TGTGCCTCCAGACAGGGGACCGACACTGAAGCTTTCTTT
CASRQGTDTEAFF
>.|TRBJ1-2|few|TRBV2
TGTGCCAGCAGCAGGGTCGGGGTTGGCTACACCTTC
CASSRVGVGYTF
>.|TRBJ2-5|.|TRBV5-6
TGTGCCAGCACCCTATTCCAGGGAGAGACCCAGTACTTC
CASTLFQGETQYF
>.|TRBJ1-5|.|TRBV5-1
TGCGCCAGCAGCTTGTTGGGGGAAAGCAATCAGCCCCAGCATTTT
CASSLLGESNQPQHF
>.|TRBJ2-2|.|TRBV11-1
TGTGCCAGCAGCTCGGGACTCAACACCGGGGAGCTGTTTTTT
CASSSGLNTGELFF
>.|TRBJ1-2|.|TRBV6-6
TGTGCCAGCAGTTCCTCTCAGGTGGATGGCTACACCTTC
CASSSSQVDGYTF
>TRBD1|TRBJ1-6|.|TRBV19
TGTGCCAGTAGTCCGAACCGGGACAGGGGGCGAGGGCCCCTCCACTTT
CASSPNRDRGRGPLHF
>TRBD2|TRBJ2-2|.|TRBV7-2
TGTGCCAGCAGCTTAAAACTAGCGGGGAGTGGAAGGACCGGGGAGCTGTTTTTT
CASSLKLAGSGRTGELFF
>.|TRBJ2-7|.|TRBV29-1
TGCAGCGTTGGAGGACAGCCCTTGACCGAGCAGTACTTC
CSVGGQPLTEQYF
>.|TRBJ1-4|.|TRBV5-1
TGCGCCAGCAGCTCGGACAGCACTAATGAAAAACTGTTTTTT
CASSSDSTNEKLFF
>TRBD1|TRBJ2-7|.|TRBV7-2
TGTGCCAGCAGCTTAGCTATAATAACCGGGACAGGGGCTACCTACGAGCAGTACTTC
CASSLAIITGTGATYEQYF
>.|TRBJ2-3|once|TRBV7-2
TGTGCCAGCAGCCCGGGGGATTACACAGATACGCAGTATTTT
CASSPGDYTDTQYF
>.|TRBJ1-6|.|TRBV5-6
TGTGCCAGCAGCTTGATTGCGGATTCACCCCTCCACTTT
CASSLIADSPLHF
>.|TRBJ2-1|few|TRBV7-7
TGTGCTAGCAGCCCCTCGGGCGACAATGAGCAGTTCTTC
CASSPSGDNEQFF
>.|TRBJ2-3|.|TRBV7-3
TGTGCCAGCAGCTTACGTCCCTCCGCCACCACAGATACGCAGTATTTT
CASSLRPSATTDTQYF
>TRBD2|TRBJ2-3|.|TRBV19
TGTGCCAGTAGTATCGGACTAGGCACAGATACGCAGTATTTT
CASSIGLGTDTQYF
>TRBD1|TRBJ2-7|.|TRBV15
TGTGCCACCAGCAGAGATAGGGGGACAGGGCTCGAGCAGTACTTC
CATSRDRGTGLEQYF
>.|TRBJ2-4|.|TRBV7-2
TGTGCCAGCAGCAGCAGGGCAGGGATACGGGCCAAAAACATTCAGTACTTC
CASSSRAGIRAKNIQYF
>.|TRBJ2-1|.|TRBV6-1
TGTGCCAGCACGGATCCCGTAGCGAATGAGCAGTTCTTC
CASTDPVANEQFF
>.|TRBJ1-2|once|TRBV6-6
TGTGCCAGCAGTTTTGAATCTAACTATGGCTACACCTTC
CASSFESNYGYTF
>.|TRBJ1-2|.|TRBV19
TGTGCCAGTAGCAAAGAAGGGAAGAGAGCTAATGGCTACACCTTC
CASSKEGKRANGYTF
>.|TRBJ2-1|.|TRBV2
TGTGCCAGCAGTAGGACGAGAAATGAGCAGTTCTTC
CASSRTRNEQFF
>TRBD2|TRBJ2-1|.|TRBV5-1
TGCGCCAGCAGCTTGGCAATCACTAGCGGGAGTGATGAGCAGTTCTTC
CASSLAITSGSDEQFF
>.|TRBJ1-1|few|TRBV2
TGTGCCAGCAGTGAGTGGGGCACTGAAGCTTTCTTT
CASSEWGTEAFF
>.|TRBJ2-5|.|TRBV29-1
TGCAGCACCAGGCAAGAGACCCAGTACTTC
CSTRQETQYF
>.|TRBJ1-1|.|TRBV7-8
TGTGCCAGCAGTCAAAAGACCCTGAACACTGAAGCTTTCTTT
CASSQKTLNTEAFF
>.|TRBJ2-7|.|TRBV5-1
TGCGCCAGCAGCTTGGACCACTTCTACGAGCAGTACTTC
CASSLDHFYEQYF
>TRBD1|TRBJ1-3|once|TRBV18
TGTGCCAGCTCACCTCTGGACAGGGGAAACACCATATATTTT
CASSPLDRGNTIYF
>TRBD2|TRBJ2-7|.|TRBV5-4
TGTGCCAGCAGCTTGGGCCTAGCGGGGACCTACGAGCAGTACTTC
CASSLGLAGTYEQYF
>.|TRBJ1-1|.|TRBV7-2
TGTGCCAGCAGCTTAATTAGTGGGTTCACTGAAGCTTTCTTT
CASSLISGFTEAFF
>.|TRBJ1-4|.|TRBV28
TGTGCCAGCAGTTTCAGGGAGGTCCGAAAACTGTTTTTT
CASSFREVRKLFF
>TRBD1|TRBJ1-1|.|TRBV29-1
TGCAGCGTTGGAAGGGGGCGGAACACTGAAGCTTTCTTT
CSVGRGRNTEAFF
>.|TRBJ2-3|few|TRBV18
TGTGCCAGCTCACCGTCTGGCGGGGCGGCAGATACGCAGTATTTT
CASSPSGGAADTQYF
>TRBD1|TRBJ2-7|.|TRBV11-2
TGTGCCAGCAGCCAATCCTCAGGGGGTCCTAGTCGCTACGAGCAGTACTTC
CASSQSSGGPSRYEQYF
>TRBD1|TRBJ1-3|.|TRBV9
TGTGCCAGCAGCCGAACTCCGGGACAGGGGACGAGAAACACCATATATTTT
CASSRTPGQGTRNTIYF
>.|TRBJ1-3|.|TRBV19
TGTGCCAGTAAAAAGAGGCGGGGGACTGGAAACACCATATATTTT
CASKKRRGTGNTIYF
>TRBD1|TRBJ1-5|.|TRBV19
TGTGCCAGTAGTCCCGGGACAGGGTTTGGGAGCAATCAGCCCCAGCATTTT
CASSPGTGFGSNQPQHF
>TRBD1|TRBJ2-1|once|TRBV6-5
TGTGCCAGCAGAAACGTAGGGGGCATGGATGAGCAGTTCTTC
CASRNVGGMDEQFF
>.|TRBJ1-3|.|TRBV5-1
TGCGCCAGCAGCTTCGGACAGAGTGGAAACACCATATATTTT
CASSFGQSGNTIYF